Each of the 19 T cell receptor beta chains below was sequenced from the same sample in a study of molecular identifiers for immune sequencing clone quantification. MiXCR, run by TCRdb on the PCR reads, gives a single entry per CDR3 protein. This table has a few hundred thousand distinct CDR3 sequences, under 25% appearing once. The sequencing input was naive CD8+ T cells from blood, with Jurkat cell RNA spiked in. Subset of the sample: FACS-sorted CD8+CD4-CCR7+CD45RA+ naive T cells. Receptor source: a human donor in good health. Some libraries in this study had Jurkat cell RNA spiked in.

The V gene is TRBV20-1, the J gene TRBJ2-7, with TRBD2 matching over 9 bases. Per the germline V gene, CDR1 is DFQATT and CDR2 is SNEGSKA (reference sequence). CDR3 size: 14 residues. V lost 6 bases and J lost 2; bases outside the gene matches: 8. CDR3 bases: TGCAGTGCACATGGACTAGCGATTCCCTACGAGCAGTACTTC. Its translation is CSAHGLAIPYEQYF.

The rearrangement uses TRBV27 and TRBJ2-7; no reliable D call. The V end was cut by 2 bases, the J end by 3 bases, with 14 bases between. The CDR3 has 15 amino acids. Germline V gene lookup returns CDR1 MNHEY and CDR2 SMNVEV (reference sequence). The CDR3 spells CASSLGRGNIYEQYF. The CDR3 coding sequence is TGTGCCAGCAGTTTAGGTAGAGGCAACATCTACGAGCAGTACTTC.

In its sample, this clonotype was seen many times. The chain has TRBV5-1 and TRBJ2-3; D unclear. The CDR3 is made up of 14 amino acids. The V gene lost 1 base and the J gene lost 1 base, with 7 bases spanning the gap. Germline V gives CDR1 SGHRS, CDR2 YFSETQ. CDR3 sequence (DNA): TGCGCCAGCAGCTTGATATGGGGCACAGATACGCAGTATTTT. Its protein product is CASSLIWGTDTQYF.

In its sample, this clonotype was seen many times. This rearrangement joins TRBV25-1 to TRBJ2-7, with D perhaps matching TRBD1 (6 bases). This CDR3 region has 14 residues. Trimming stripped 3 bases from V and 3 bases from J, with 12 bases between. Germline V gives CDR1 MGHDK, CDR2 SYGVNS. CDR3 amino acids: CASSEGTPNYEQYF. The CDR3 region has the DNA TGTGCCAGCAGTGAGGGGACACCCAACTACGAGCAGTACTTC.

In the case of this clonotype: At one end, the junction sequence differs from germline, possibly due to a read error. The CDR3 DNA reads TGTGCCAGCAGCTTTAGCGGGGGAGGAGAGATCCAGTACTTC. It translates to CASSFSGGGEIQYF. The gene calls are TRBV5-4 and TRBJ2-5, with 9 bases fitting TRBD2. This CDR3 contains 14 residues. Germline values: CDR1 SGHNT, CDR2 YYREEE (reference sequence).

In regard to this clonotype: A much more abundant neighbour one base away suggests this may be a read error. The rearrangement links TRBV4-1 to TRBJ1-5; D remains unclear. The CDR3 is 13 amino acids. Trimming removed 1 base at V and 9 bases at J, with 10 bases between. The germline V gene has CDR1 MGHRA and CDR2 YSYEKL. The CDR3 spells CASSQGGGRPQHF. The CDR3 DNA sequence: TGCGCCAGCAGCCAAGGTGGTGGTCGGCCCCAGCATTTT.

This clonotype has only a few counts. The V and J genes are TRBV12-3 or TRBV12-4 and TRBJ1-4; the D is unclear. Trimming cost V 7 bases and J 6 bases, with 9 bases left between them. The CDR3 is 12 amino acids. The CDR3 loop reads CASTGVDEKLFF. In DNA form, the CDR3 reads TGTGCCAGCACGGGTGTTGATGAAAAACTGTTTTTT.

The rearrangement joins TRBV27 to TRBJ2-3, with 9 nucleotides matching TRBD2. The J segment lost 0 bases and the V segment lost 5 bases, leaving 6 bases of the junction unmatched. The CDR3 sequence is 16 residues long. Germline V gene data show CDR1 as MNHEY and CDR2 as SMNVEV (reference sequence). CDR3 sequence (DNA): TGTGCCAGCAGTATTATAGCGGGAGTAAGCACAGATACGCAGTATTTT. This sequence encodes CASSIIAGVSTDTQYF.

The chain links TRBV4-3 to TRBJ2-7; D is perhaps TRBD1 or TRBD2 (5 bases each). Trimming removed 0 bases from V and 3 bases from J, with 12 bases in between. The CDR3 totals 15 residues. Germline values: CDR1 LGHNA, CDR2 YSLEER. CDR3 in DNA: TGCGCCAGCAGCCAAGACAGGGTAGGGAGCTACGAGCAGTACTTC. Translation gives CASSQDRVGSYEQYF.

This chain joins TRBV27 and TRBJ2-5; D gene ambiguous. The CDR3 sequence is 18 residues long. Between the trimmed V and J ends, which lost 5 bases and 0 bases, there was a span of 22 bases. Germline loops: CDR1 MNHEY, CDR2 SMNVEV (reference sequence). DNA for the CDR3: TGTGCCAGCAGTCCACGCGGTCTAAGATTACCGTACCAAGAGACCCAGTACTTC. Translated, it gives CASSPRGLRLPYQETQYF.

To note about this clonotype: This CDR3 is missing its conserved last phenylalanine or tryptophan, likely due to a read error. This rearrangement joins TRBV30 to TRBJ2-7; D not resolved. This CDR3 has 11 amino acids. V was clipped by 5 bases and J by 2 bases, with 7 bases between them. The V gene's germline CDR1 is GTSNPN and CDR2 SVGIG (reference sequence). This CDR3 reads CAWVEAYEQYL. CDR3 in DNA: TGTGCCTGGGTAGAGGCCTACGAGCAGTACCTC.

The sample holds many counts of this clonotype. This sequence joins TRBV6-5 and TRBJ1-1, with D perhaps TRBD1 (6 bases). CDR1 and CDR2 from the germline V gene are MNHEY and SVGAGI. The CDR3 covers 13 residues. Trimming took 2 bases from V and 5 from J, leaving 9 bases between them. CDR3 nucleotide sequence: TGTGCCAGCAGTTACGAGGGGGGGACTGAAGCTTTCTTT. Translation gives CASSYEGGTEAFF.

This clonotype was detected ten times or more. The genes are TRBV7-9 and TRBJ2-7; D perhaps matches TRBD2 (5 bases). V was pared by 5 bases and J by 2 bases, with 10 bases between. Germline CDR1 is SEHNR and CDR2 is FQNEAQ (reference sequence). The CDR3 covers 13 residues. The CDR3 loop reads CASSKQLAYEQYF. The CDR3 DNA sequence: TGTGCCAGCAGCAAACAACTAGCCTACGAGCAGTACTTC.

The chain uses TRBV6-5 and TRBJ2-1; 8 bases line up with TRBD2. Germline CDR1 and CDR2: MNHEY and SVGAGI. The CDR3 has 16 residues. V lost 0 bases to trimming and J lost 9 bases; unmatched junction nucleotides: 10. CDR3 nucleotides: TGTGCCAGCAGTTACTCGTCTGCGGGAGGAGGCGCTGAGCAGTTCTTC. Protein sequence: CASSYSSAGGGAEQFF.

CDR3 coding DNA: TGCAGTGCTAGAGATGAACCGTCGGGAGGGGCAGATACGCAGTATTTT. Translated: CSARDEPSGGADTQYF. This sequence joins TRBV20-1 and TRBJ2-3, with 8 positions matching TRBD2. There are 16 residues in the CDR3. V shed 0 bases, J shed 4 bases, and the junction held 9 bases outside the gene matches. Germline CDR1 and CDR2: DFQATT and SNEGSKA (reference sequence).

Points on this clonotype: A read error may be the cause here, since a much bigger clone is one base away. The chain combines TRBV20-1 with TRBJ2-3, with TRBD2 identical over 7 bases. This CDR3 is 13 amino acids long. CDR1 is DFQATT, CDR2 SNEGSKA, per germline (reference sequence). CDR3 region: CSARVAGQDKQYF. CDR3 sequence (DNA): TGCAGTGCTAGGGTAGCGGGCCAGGATAAGCAGTATTTT.

This clonotype appeared once. The chain is built from TRBV27 and TRBJ1-2; a weak D match, TRBD1 (6 bases). Trimming shortened V by 3 bases and J by 7 bases, and 15 bases separated the two germline ends. CDR3 size: 14 residues. Per germline, CDR1 MNHEY and CDR2 SMNVEV (reference sequence). DNA of the CDR3: TGTGCCAGCAGTTTTCAAACAGGGAGTTCTGGCTACACCTTC. This encodes CASSFQTGSSGYTF.

The chain employs TRBV2 and TRBJ2-3; D gene uncertain. The germline gives CDR1 SNHLY, CDR2 FYNNEI. The CDR3 totals 16 residues. Deletions cut 6 bases from V and 2 bases from J, with 18 bases between. CDR3 loop: CASRVALEKDTDTQYF. In DNA, the CDR3 is TGTGCCAGCAGGGTGGCTCTTGAAAAAGACACAGATACGCAGTATTTT.

In this sample, this clonotype turned up many times. The V gene is TRBV4-1, the J gene TRBJ2-7; D gene unclear. Germline CDR1 reads MGHRA; CDR2 reads YSYEKL. There are 13 residues in the CDR3. V dropped 1 base and J dropped 4 bases, with 8 bases sitting between them. This chain's CDR3 is CASSQVLGYEQYF. The CDR3 region has the DNA TGCGCCAGCAGCCAAGTCTTGGGTTACGAGCAGTACTTC.